This record covers a single T cell receptor beta chain. As yet, its antigen is unknown. The sample belongs to a study of regulatory T cells. Study results and caveats: Control CD8+ cells showed a nonsignificant trend toward higher Shannon entropy than patient CD8+ cells.

The PCR used 52 TRBV and 13 TRBJ primers. Sequencing was performed with immunoSEQ multiplex PCR; in TCRdb, only in-frame clones are kept and a portion is missing. The sample consists of 20,000 or so clones, 80% to 95% of them appearing once. Trimming cost V 6 bases and J 8 bases, with 16 bases left between them. Germline assignment: CDR1 SEHNR and CDR2 FQNEAQ (reference sequence). This CDR3 is 14 amino acids long. This chain links TRBV7-9 with TRBJ1-4; no reliable D call. Source material: CD8+ T cells sorted from blood. The TCR originated in a child aged 2 to 10 with CD3G deficiency. DNA for the CDR3: TGTGCCAGCAGTCGGACCGGGTCCGTAGAAAAACTGTTTTTT. Its protein product is CASSRTGSVEKLFF.